A single sample is the source of the 8 T cell receptor beta chains below, sequenced in a study of blood T cell repertoires in COVID-19. Sequencing used immunoSEQ multiplex PCR; TCRdb keeps in-frame clones, though not all of them. The sample records 200,000 to 300,000 clones, approximately 86% being singletons. Sequences were obtained from PBMCs or T cells enriched from blood (not recorded which). The receptors derive from a woman aged 40 to 50 with acute COVID-19.

The V gene is TRBV10-3, the J gene TRBJ2-3; maybe TRBD1 (6 bases). With 3 bases removed from V and 2 bases from J, the gap between germline ends came to 15 bases. Per the germline V gene, CDR1 is ENHRY and CDR2 is SYGVKD. The CDR3 spans 16 residues. CDR3 amino acids: CAISDTTGDNTDTQYF. The DNA of the CDR3 is TGTGCCATCAGTGATACGACAGGTGATAACACAGATACGCAGTATTTT.

The rearrangement uses TRBV5-4 and TRBJ2-7; 7 bases line up with TRBD1. V dropped 2 bases and J dropped 2; count of bases not matched to a gene: 7. Germline V gives CDR1 SGHNT, CDR2 YYREEE (reference sequence). The CDR3 length is 15 residues. DNA for the CDR3: TGTGCCAGCAGCTTTGGGACAGCCAAAACCTACGAGCAGTACTTC. Its protein product is CASSFGTAKTYEQYF. Full variable domain (rest looked up from reference TRBV5-4 and TRBJ2-7): ETGVTQSPTHLIKTRGQQVTLRCSSQSGHNTVSWYQQALGQGPQFIFQYYREEENGRGNFPPRFSGLQFPNYSSELNVNALELDDSALYLCASSFGTAKTYEQYFGPGTRLTVT.

This clone was seen a handful of times. This chain connects TRBV29-1 to TRBJ2-4, with TRBD1 identical over 7 bases. Trimming at V came to 1 base and at J to 4 bases, leaving 10 bases not matched to a gene. Per germline, CDR1 SQVTM and CDR2 ANQGSEA. The CDR3 contains 16 residues. CDR3 DNA: TGCAGCGTTGAAGCTTCTCATCCGGGACAGAAAAACATTCAGTACTTC. Amino acid sequence: CSVEASHPGQKNIQYF.

The genes are TRBV7-9 and TRBJ2-3; TRBD1 is a possible D gene (5 bases). In germline, CDR1 is SEHNR, CDR2 FQNEAQ (reference sequence). Trimming cost V 5 bases and J 1 base, with 7 bases left between them. There are 13 residues in the CDR3. The CDR3 protein is CASSQQGTDTQYF. The CDR3 DNA reads TGTGCCAGCAGCCAACAGGGCACAGATACGCAGTATTTT.

The chain employs TRBV7-2 and TRBJ2-5, with 7 bases identical to TRBD2. This CDR3 is built from 15 residues. Germline trimming cut 4 bases from V and 4 bases from J; bases unmatched to any gene: 9. Looked up from germline, CDR1 is SGHTA and CDR2 is FQGNSA. This CDR3 is CASSSGTTARETQYF. CDR3 in DNA: TGTGCCAGCAGCTCCGGGACTACGGCGCGAGAGACCCAGTACTTC.

This chain uses TRBV5-1 with TRBJ1-4; TRBD1 matches 7 bases. Germline V lookup: CDR1 SGHRS, CDR2 YFSETQ. Trimming at V came to 0 bases and at J to 9 bases, leaving 5 bases not matched to a gene. The CDR3 runs to 14 residues. CDR3 sequence reads: CASSLEDRVQKLFF. CDR3 in DNA: TGCGCCAGCAGCTTGGAAGACAGGGTTCAAAAACTGTTTTTT.

J is TRBJ2-7 and V is TRBV14; no definite D call. The CDR3 spans 13 residues. Looked up from germline, CDR1 is SGHDN and CDR2 is FVKESK. V gave up 2 bases and J gave up 3 bases, with 8 bases separating them. This chain's CDR3 is CASSQLPSYEQYF. Written as DNA, the CDR3 is TGTGCCAGCAGCCAATTACCGAGCTACGAGCAGTACTTC.

The chain recombines TRBV29-1 with TRBJ2-5; D unclear. The CDR3 loop spans 12 amino acids. Germline CDR1 and CDR2: SQVTM and ANQGSEA. Trimming removed 4 bases at V and 1 base at J, with 7 bases between. The CDR3 nucleotides are TGCAGCGTTGCCTACCTCCAAGAGACCCAGTACTTC. The encoded protein is CSVAYLQETQYF.